This T cell receptor (beta chain) was recorded in a study of early T cells in non-severe SARS-CoV-2 infection. In this sample, this clonotype turned up a few times. Trimming left V 0 bases short and J 3 bases short, with 8 bases between. Germline CDR1 MNHEY, CDR2 SVGAGI. This CDR3 has 14 residues. TCRdb itself ran the 5' RACE reads through MiXCR, one entry per CDR3 protein. The top ten clones hold around 5.8% of a sample with 85,000 to 90,000 distinct CDR3 sequences, around 15% of them seen once. The source material was whole blood. The J gene is TRBJ1-1, the V gene TRBV6-5; D gene ambiguous. The receptor's source is an adult who was a healthcare worker with PCR-confirmed SARS-CoV-2 infection or an uninfected control (not recorded which). CDR3 protein: CASSYSGGYTEAFF. Written as DNA, the CDR3 is TGTGCCAGCAGTTACTCTGGCGGATACACTGAAGCTTTCTTT.